This T cell receptor beta chain was sequenced for a study of T-cell reconstitution after alpha-beta-depleted transplantation in children. At least ten counts were recorded for this clonotype. Looked up from germline, CDR1 is DFQATT and CDR2 is SNEGSKA (reference sequence). V lost 6 bases and J 6 bases, leaving 10 bases between the germline ends. CDR3 length equals 11 residues. Unique molecular identifiers were incorporated during preparation of the TCRbeta library. TCRdb processed the PCR reads anew with MiXCR; each CDR3 protein has one entry. The table shows around 680,000 distinct CDR3 sequences, with 16% occurring only once.

V is TRBV20-1 and J is TRBJ2-3; D unclear. This receptor was identified in a human donor who donated a stem cell graft to a child with acute myeloid leukemia. Sequencing used PBMCs from the stem cell graft donor, obtained from the stem cell graft. CDR3 bases: TGCAGTGCCCAGATTTCCGATACGCAGTATTTT. Translating gives CSAQISDTQYF.